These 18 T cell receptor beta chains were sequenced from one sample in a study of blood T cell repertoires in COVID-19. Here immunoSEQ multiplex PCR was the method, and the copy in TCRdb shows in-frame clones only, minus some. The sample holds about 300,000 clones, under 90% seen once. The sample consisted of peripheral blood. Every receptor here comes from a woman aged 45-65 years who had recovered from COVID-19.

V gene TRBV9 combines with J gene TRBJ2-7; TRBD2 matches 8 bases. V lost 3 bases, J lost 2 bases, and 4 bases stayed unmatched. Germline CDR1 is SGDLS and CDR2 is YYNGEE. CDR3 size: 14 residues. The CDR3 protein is CASSEGLGPYEQYF. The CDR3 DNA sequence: TGTGCCAGCAGCGAGGGACTAGGGCCCTACGAGCAGTACTTC.

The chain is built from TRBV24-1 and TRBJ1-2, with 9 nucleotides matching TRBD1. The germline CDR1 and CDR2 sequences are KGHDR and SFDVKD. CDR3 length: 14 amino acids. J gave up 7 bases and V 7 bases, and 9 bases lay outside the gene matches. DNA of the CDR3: TGTGCCACCAGAGCTAGACAGGGGGTTGGTGGCTACACCTTC. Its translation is CATRARQGVGGYTF.

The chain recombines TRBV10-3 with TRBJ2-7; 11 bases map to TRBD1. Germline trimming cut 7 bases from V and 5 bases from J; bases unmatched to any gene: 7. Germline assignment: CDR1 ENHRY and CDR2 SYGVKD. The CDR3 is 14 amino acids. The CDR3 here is CAIMPGQGDHEQYF. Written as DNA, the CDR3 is TGTGCCATCATGCCGGGACAGGGGGACCACGAGCAGTACTTC.

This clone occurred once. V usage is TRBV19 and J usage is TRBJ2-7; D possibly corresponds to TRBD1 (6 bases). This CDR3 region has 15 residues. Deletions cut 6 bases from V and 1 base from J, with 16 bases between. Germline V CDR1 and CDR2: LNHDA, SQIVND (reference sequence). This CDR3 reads CASRSTGQLSYEQYF. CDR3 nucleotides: TGTGCCAGTAGATCCACAGGACAGTTGTCCTACGAGCAGTACTTC.

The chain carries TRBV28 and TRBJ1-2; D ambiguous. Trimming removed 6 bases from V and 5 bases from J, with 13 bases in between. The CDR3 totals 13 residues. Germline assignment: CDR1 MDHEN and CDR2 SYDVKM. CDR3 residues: CASRPPLDYGYTF. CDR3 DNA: TGTGCCAGCAGACCCCCTTTAGATTATGGCTACACCTTC.

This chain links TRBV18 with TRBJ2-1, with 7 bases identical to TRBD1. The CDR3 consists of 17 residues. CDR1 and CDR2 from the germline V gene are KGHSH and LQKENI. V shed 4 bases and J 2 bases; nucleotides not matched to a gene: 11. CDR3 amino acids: CASSQSGQTITYNEQFF. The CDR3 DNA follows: TGTGCCAGCTCACAATCGGGACAGACCATCACCTACAATGAGCAGTTCTTC.

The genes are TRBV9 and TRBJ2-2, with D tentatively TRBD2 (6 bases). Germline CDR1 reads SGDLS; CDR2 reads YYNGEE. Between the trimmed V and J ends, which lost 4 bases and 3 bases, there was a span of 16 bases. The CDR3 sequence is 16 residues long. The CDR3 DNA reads TGTGCCAGCAGCCCCCGGGTAGCGGAGGACACCGGGGAGCTGTTTTTT. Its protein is CASSPRVAEDTGELFF.

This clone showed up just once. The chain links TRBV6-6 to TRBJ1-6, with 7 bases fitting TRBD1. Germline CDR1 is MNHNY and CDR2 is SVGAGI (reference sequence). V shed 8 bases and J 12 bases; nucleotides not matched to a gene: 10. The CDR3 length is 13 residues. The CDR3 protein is CASGPDRSGPLHF. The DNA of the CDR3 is TGTGCCAGCGGACCGGACAGGTCTGGACCCCTCCACTTT.

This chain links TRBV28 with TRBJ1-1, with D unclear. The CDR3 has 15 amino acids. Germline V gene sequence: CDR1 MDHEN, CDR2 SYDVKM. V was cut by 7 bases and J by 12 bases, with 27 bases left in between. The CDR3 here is CASTTSGMGSPPTFF. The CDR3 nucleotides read TGTGCCAGCACTACGTCGGGAATGGGCAGCCCACCAACTTTCTTT.

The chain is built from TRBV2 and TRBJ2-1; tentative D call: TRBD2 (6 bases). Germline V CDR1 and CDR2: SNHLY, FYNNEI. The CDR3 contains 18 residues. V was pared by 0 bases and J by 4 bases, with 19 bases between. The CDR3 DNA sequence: TGTGCCAGCAGTGAAGCGTTAGGAGGGACCTCCGTTTACAATGAGCAGTTCTTC. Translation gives CASSEALGGTSVYNEQFF.

The DNA of the CDR3 is TGTGCCTGGAGTTCGACTAGCGGGTACAATGAGCAGTTCTTC. It codes for CAWSSTSGYNEQFF. This chain links TRBV30 with TRBJ2-1, with TRBD2 matching over 10 bases. V was clipped by 2 bases and J by 4 bases; unmatched bases: 2. CDR3 size: 14 residues. Germline V CDR1 and CDR2: GTSNPN, SVGIG (reference sequence).

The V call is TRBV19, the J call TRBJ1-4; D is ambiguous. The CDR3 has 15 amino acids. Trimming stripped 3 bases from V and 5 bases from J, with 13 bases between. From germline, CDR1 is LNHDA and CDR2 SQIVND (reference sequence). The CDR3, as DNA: TGTGCCAGTAGTATCGGGTCAGAATACAATGAAAAACTGTTTTTT. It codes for CASSIGSEYNEKLFF.

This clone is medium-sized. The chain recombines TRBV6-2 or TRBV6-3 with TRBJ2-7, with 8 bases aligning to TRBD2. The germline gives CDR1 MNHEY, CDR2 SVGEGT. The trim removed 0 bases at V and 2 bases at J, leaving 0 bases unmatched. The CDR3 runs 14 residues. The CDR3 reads CASSYSTSAYEQYF. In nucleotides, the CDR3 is TGTGCCAGCAGTTACTCGACTAGCGCCTACGAGCAGTACTTC.

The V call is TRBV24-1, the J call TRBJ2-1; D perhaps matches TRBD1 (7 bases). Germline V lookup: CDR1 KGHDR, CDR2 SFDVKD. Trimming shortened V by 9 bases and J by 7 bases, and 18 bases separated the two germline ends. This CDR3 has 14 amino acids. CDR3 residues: CATQGLGRGNEQFF. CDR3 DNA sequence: TGTGCCACCCAGGGACTGGGCAGGGGGAATGAGCAGTTCTTC.

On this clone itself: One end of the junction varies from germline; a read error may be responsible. The CDR3 DNA reads as TGCAGCGCACAACAGGGGGGGACTTACGCGCAGTACTTC. This sequence encodes CSAQQGGTYAQYF. The chain is built from TRBV29-1 and TRBJ2-7; D is perhaps TRBD1 (8 bases). Germline CDR1 and CDR2: SQVTM and ANQGSEA. The CDR3 totals 13 residues.

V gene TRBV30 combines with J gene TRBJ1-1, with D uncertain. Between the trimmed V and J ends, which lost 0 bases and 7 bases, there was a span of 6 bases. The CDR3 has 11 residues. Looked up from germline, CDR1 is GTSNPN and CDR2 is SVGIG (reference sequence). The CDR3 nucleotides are TGTGCCTGGAGTGTACGAGTTGAAGCTTTCTTT. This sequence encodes CAWSVRVEAFF. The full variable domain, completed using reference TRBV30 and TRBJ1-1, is SQTIHQWPATLVQPVGSPLSLECTVEGTSNPNLYWYRQAAGRGLQLLFYSVGIGQISSEVPQNLSASRPQDRQFILSSKKLLLSDSGFYLCAWSVRVEAFFGQGTRLTVV.

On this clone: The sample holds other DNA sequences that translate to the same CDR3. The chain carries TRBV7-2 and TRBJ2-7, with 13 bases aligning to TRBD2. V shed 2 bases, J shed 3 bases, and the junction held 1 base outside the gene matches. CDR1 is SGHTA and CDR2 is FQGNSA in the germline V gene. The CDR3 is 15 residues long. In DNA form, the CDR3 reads TGTGCCAGCAGCTTACGACTAGCGGGAGGCTACGAGCAGTACTTC. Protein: CASSLRLAGGYEQYF.

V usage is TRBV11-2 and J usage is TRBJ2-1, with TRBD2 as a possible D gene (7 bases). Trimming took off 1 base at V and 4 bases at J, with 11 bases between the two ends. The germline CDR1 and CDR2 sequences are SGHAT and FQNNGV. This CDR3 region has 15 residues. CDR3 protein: CASSLGGGPYNEQFF. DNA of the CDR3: TGTGCCAGCAGCTTAGGGGGGGGCCCTTACAATGAGCAGTTCTTC. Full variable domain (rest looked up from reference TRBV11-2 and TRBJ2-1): EAGVAQSPRYKIIEKRQSVAFWCNPISGHATLYWYQQILGQGPKLLIQFQNNGVVDDSQLPKDRFSAERLKGVDSTLKIQPAKLEDSAVYLCASSLGGGPYNEQFFGPGTRLTVL.